This paragraph reports one T cell receptor beta chain. CDR1 is MDHEN, CDR2 SYDVKM, per germline. CDR3 size: 16 residues. V was pared by 5 bases and J by 7 bases, with 21 bases between. This entry belongs to a study of long-term antiretroviral therapy in people with HIV. Sequencing used immunoSEQ v3.0 at survey level. The assay was immunoSEQ multiplex PCR, and TCRdb's table has in-frame clones only and misses some. Of around 28,000 clones in the sample, about 87% were seen once. The sequence was obtained from a young woman with HIV. The specimen was unsorted PBMCs, collected 1.8 years after starting antiretroviral therapy. The V and J genes are TRBV28 and TRBJ1-3; D is possibly TRBD1 (5 bases). CDR3 sequence (DNA): TGTGCCAGCAGTCTGGGACTTCTACTAGCCCAGAACACCATATATTTT. Translation gives CASSLGLLLAQNTIYF.